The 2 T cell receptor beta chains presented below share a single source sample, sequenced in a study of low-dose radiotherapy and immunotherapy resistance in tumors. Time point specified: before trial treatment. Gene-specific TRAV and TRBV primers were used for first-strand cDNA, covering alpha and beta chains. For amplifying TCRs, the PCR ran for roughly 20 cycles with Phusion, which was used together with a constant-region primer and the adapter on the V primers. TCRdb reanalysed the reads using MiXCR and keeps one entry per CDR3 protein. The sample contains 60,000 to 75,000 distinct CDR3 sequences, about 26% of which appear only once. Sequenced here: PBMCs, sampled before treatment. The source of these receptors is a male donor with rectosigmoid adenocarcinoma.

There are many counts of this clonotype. The CDR3 DNA reads as TGTGCCAGCAGCTTAGTAAGACAGGGGGCCCGGTTCGAGCAGTACTTC. Its translation is CASSLVRQGARFEQYF. This chain connects TRBV7-2 to TRBJ2-7; 10 bases fit TRBD1. V was clipped by 1 base and J by 6 bases; unmatched bases: 9. Germline lookup yields CDR1 SGHTA and CDR2 FQGNSA. There are 16 residues in the CDR3.

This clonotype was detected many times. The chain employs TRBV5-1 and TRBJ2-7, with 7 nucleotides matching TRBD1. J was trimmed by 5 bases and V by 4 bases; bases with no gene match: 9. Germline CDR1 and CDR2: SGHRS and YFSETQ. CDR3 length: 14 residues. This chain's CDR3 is CASSPNRGGHEQYF. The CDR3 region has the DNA TGCGCCAGCAGCCCCAACAGGGGTGGTCACGAGCAGTACTTC.